This T cell receptor (beta chain) appears in the sequencing data of a study of T cells of healthy individuals. This clonotype occurred many times. Germline loops: CDR1 SGHDT, CDR2 YYEEEE. V lost 4 bases to trimming and J lost 6 bases, with 26 bases between them. The CDR3 loop spans 18 amino acids. TCRdb used MiXCR to reprocess the 5' RACE reads, holding one entry per CDR3 protein. The data show 35,000 to 45,000 distinct CDR3 sequences, approximately 4.9% seen once. The receptor's source is a human donor in good health. The J gene is TRBJ2-1, the V gene TRBV5-6; D is possibly TRBD2 (6 bases). The CDR3 DNA reads as TGTGCCAGCAGCCCCGAACGCGTTCGGTCCGGGGGAGCCAATGAGCAGTTCTTC. Its protein is CASSPERVRSGGANEQFF.